A single sample is the source of the 28 T cell receptor beta chains below, sequenced in a study of OX40 agonist ivuxolimab in advanced cancers. Repertoires were generated with immunoSEQ multiplex PCR, while TCRdb's copy carries only in-frame clones and drops some. There are about 78,000 clones in the sample; 70% to 85% occur only once, and around 0.44% lies in the top ten. Source: CD4+ or CD8+ T cells sorted from blood, taken in a trial of the OX40 agonist ivuxolimab. Every receptor here comes from an adult with an advanced solid tumor such as melanoma, head and neck, liver or kidney cancer.

The chain employs TRBV18 and TRBJ1-1, with D unclear. The CDR3 extends over 13 amino acids. Per the germline V gene, CDR1 is KGHSH and CDR2 is LQKENI. Trimming took 3 bases from V and 3 from J, leaving 8 bases between them. The DNA of the CDR3 is TGTGCCAGCTCACCTCTCAAGGACACTGAAGCTTTCTTT. It yields the protein CASSPLKDTEAFF.

The V gene is TRBV5-1, the J gene TRBJ1-4, with D perhaps TRBD1 (6 bases). The CDR3 extends over 15 amino acids. The germline CDR1 and CDR2 sequences are SGHRS and YFSETQ. V was clipped by 1 base and J by 6 bases, with 13 bases between them. The CDR3 DNA is TGCGCCAGCAGCTTGCAAGGACAGTATGATGAAAAACTGTTTTTT. Translation: CASSLQGQYDEKLFF.

This chain uses TRBV19 with TRBJ1-3; 8 positions match TRBD1. V lost 7 bases and J lost 2; bases outside the gene matches: 4. CDR1 and CDR2 (germline): LNHDA, SQIVND (reference sequence). The CDR3 totals 14 residues. The DNA of the CDR3 is TGTGCCAGTAAAAGACAGGGGACTGGAAACACCATATATTTT. It translates to CASKRQGTGNTIYF.

This clone has a single count. The chain's CDR3 is CASSPDGRGNEKLFF. Written as DNA, the CDR3 is TGTGCCAGCAGCCCCGATGGACGGGGTAATGAAAAACTGTTTTTT. V and J are TRBV5-6 and TRBJ1-4; D remains unclear. Germline V gene lookup returns CDR1 SGHDT and CDR2 YYEEEE. The CDR3 is 15 amino acids. V lost 4 bases, J lost 4 bases, and 14 bases lay in between.

The chain is built from TRBV11-2 and TRBJ2-5, with D maybe TRBD2 (6 bases). The V and J ends lost 3 bases and 5 bases respectively, with 10 bases between them. The length of the CDR3 is 13 residues. Germline CDR1 and CDR2: SGHAT and FQNNGV. The CDR3 DNA reads as TGTGCCAGCAGCTTGGGGGGTATCGAGACCCAGTACTTC. Encoded protein: CASSLGGIETQYF.

The rearrangement links TRBV5-1 to TRBJ1-1; D remains unclear. The CDR3 sequence is 15 residues long. Per the germline V gene, CDR1 is SGHRS and CDR2 is YFSETQ. V dropped 0 bases and J dropped 1 base, with 10 bases sitting between them. The CDR3 nucleotides are TGCGCCAGCAGCTTGGACGGACGTAAGAACACTGAAGCTTTCTTT. Translating gives CASSLDGRKNTEAFF.

V is TRBV11-2 and J is TRBJ1-1; D call uncertain. CDR3 length: 13 amino acids. Germline V lookup: CDR1 SGHAT, CDR2 FQNNGV. V lost 5 bases and J 3 bases, leaving 10 bases between the germline ends. The CDR3 sequence is CASSPGGYTEAFF. CDR3 nucleotide sequence: TGTGCCAGCAGCCCCGGTGGGTACACTGAAGCTTTCTTT.

This clone was picked up a small number of times. The chain links TRBV30 to TRBJ1-2; 11 bases line up with TRBD1. Trimming removed 8 bases from V and 5 bases from J; junction bases left unmatched: 7. The germline V gene has CDR1 GTSNPN and CDR2 SVGIG (reference sequence). This CDR3 region has 13 residues. CDR3 nucleotides: TGTGCCGTGGGACAGGGGGAACGGTATGGCTACACCTTC. As protein: CAVGQGERYGYTF.

V is TRBV6-1 and J is TRBJ2-7; maybe TRBD1 (6 bases). V lost 8 bases, J lost 4 bases, and 15 bases lay in between. This CDR3 is built from 13 residues. Germline V lookup: CDR1 MNHNS, CDR2 SASEGT. In DNA form, the CDR3 reads TGTGCCAGCCAGGGGAATATGGTTTACGAGCAGTACGTC. It yields the protein CASQGNMVYEQYV.

The chain couples TRBV4-1 to TRBJ2-7; 9 bases are shared with TRBD2. Unmatched junction bases numbered 4, after V lost 2 bases and J lost 2 bases. Germline-derived CDR1 and CDR2 are MGHRA and YSYEKL. The CDR3 totals 15 residues. The CDR3 sequence is CASSQPLAGAYEQYF. The CDR3 region has the DNA TGCGCCAGCAGCCAACCCTTAGCGGGAGCCTACGAGCAGTACTTC.

The chain has TRBV6-4 and TRBJ2-5; no clear D. The CDR3 contains 13 residues. Germline-derived CDR1 and CDR2 are MRHNA and SNTAGT. V lost 5 bases to trimming and J lost 4 bases, with 11 bases between them. The CDR3: CASSQGWGETQYF. CDR3 DNA sequence: TGTGCCAGCAGTCAAGGGTGGGGAGAGACCCAGTACTTC.

This sequence joins TRBV7-9 and TRBJ2-4, with TRBD1 as a possible D gene (6 bases). Germline CDR1 is SEHNR and CDR2 is FQNEAQ (reference sequence). The CDR3 contains 16 residues. Trimming left V 1 base short and J 8 bases short, with 18 bases between. Written as DNA, the CDR3 is TGTGCCAGCAGCTTAGTTTCCCCCCAGGGGAAAGACATTCAGTACTTC. This codes for CASSLVSPQGKDIQYF.

The genes are TRBV5-5 and TRBJ1-2; TRBD1 is a possible D gene (6 bases). The CDR3 is 15 residues long. CDR1 and CDR2 (germline): SGHKS, YYEKEE (reference sequence). V was cut by 0 bases and J by 4 bases, with 13 bases left in between. The CDR3 is CASSLEPRGVYGYTF. Here the CDR3 DNA reads TGTGCCAGCAGCTTGGAACCGAGGGGGGTCTATGGCTACACCTTC. The entire variable domain, with the rest obtained from reference TRBV5-5 and TRBJ1-2, is as follows: DAGVTQSPTHLIKTRGQQVTLRCSPISGHKSVSWYQQVLGQGPQFIFQYYEKEERGRGNFPDRFSARQFPNYSSELNVNALLLGDSALYLCASSLEPRGVYGYTFGSGTRLTVV.

The chain uses TRBV15 and TRBJ1-1; no clear D. This CDR3 spans 14 amino acids. CDR1 is LNHNV and CDR2 is YYDKDF in the germline V gene (reference sequence). V was cut by 0 bases and J by 5 bases, with 10 bases left in between. The CDR3 loop is CATSRDGWGTEAFF. The DNA of the CDR3 is TGTGCCACCAGCAGAGATGGGTGGGGAACTGAAGCTTTCTTT. Looking up the rest from reference TRBV15 and TRBJ1-1 gives the full variable domain: DAMVIQNPRYQVTQFGKPVTLSCSQTLNHNVMYWYQQKSSQAPKLLFHYYDKDFNNEADTPDNFQSRRPNTSFCFLDIRSPGLGDTAMYLCATSRDGWGTEAFFGQGTRLTVV.

The CDR3 DNA reads TGTGCCAGCAGCCTTACGTATGCGGTATACTATGGCTACACCTTC. As protein: CASSLTYAVYYGYTF. V is TRBV5-5 and J is TRBJ1-2; unclear D gene. The CDR3 extends over 15 amino acids. Trimming shortened V by 4 bases and J by 3 bases, and 16 bases separated the two germline ends. Germline V gives CDR1 SGHKS, CDR2 YYEKEE (reference sequence).

The chain uses TRBV28 and TRBJ1-6; 7 bases match TRBD1. The ends lost 4 bases at V and 7 bases at J; junction bases unmatched: 10. This CDR3 has 16 residues. Per the germline V gene, CDR1 is MDHEN and CDR2 is SYDVKM. CDR3 residues: CASSSPLTGTNSPLHF. In DNA, the CDR3 is TGTGCCAGCAGTTCTCCCCTGACAGGGACAAATTCACCCCTCCACTTT.

The chain couples TRBV5-1 to TRBJ1-3; D remains ambiguous. Germline CDR1 is SGHRS and CDR2 is YFSETQ. V dropped 0 bases and J dropped 0 bases, with 7 bases sitting between them. CDR3 length: 15 amino acids. The CDR3 DNA sequence: TGCGCCAGCAGCTTGGGGGAGTTCTCTGGAAACACCATATATTTT. As protein: CASSLGEFSGNTIYF. The full variable domain, rest sourced from reference TRBV5-1 and TRBJ1-3, is KAGVTQTPRYLIKTRGQQVTLSCSPISGHRSVSWYQQTPGQGLQFLFEYFSETQRNKGNFPGRFSGRQFSNSRSEMNVSTLELGDSALYLCASSLGEFSGNTIYFGEGSWLTVV.

V gene TRBV9 combines with J gene TRBJ2-2; tentatively, D is TRBD1 (6 bases). The CDR3 consists of 17 residues. V was clipped by 0 bases and J by 4 bases, with 16 bases between them. CDR1 SGDLS and CDR2 YYNGEE come from the germline V gene. The CDR3 coding sequence is TGTGCCAGCAGCGTAGTATATTATGGGGGCAGCACCGGGGAGCTGTTTTTT. This gives the protein CASSVVYYGGSTGELFF.

This chain uses TRBV11-3 with TRBJ2-3, with a weak D call TRBD2 (6 bases). Germline loops: CDR1 SGHNT, CDR2 YENEEA. CDR3 length: 14 residues. Trimming shortened V by 4 bases and J by 2 bases, and 10 bases separated the two germline ends. Here the CDR3 DNA reads TGTGCCAGCAGCTCCGGGGGAGTCACAGATACGCAGTATTTT. Translating it yields CASSSGGVTDTQYF.

In this sample, this clone turned up once. The chain employs TRBV14 and TRBJ1-4; D is perhaps TRBD1 (5 bases). Germline loops: CDR1 SGHDN, CDR2 FVKESK. The V and J ends lost 4 bases and 10 bases respectively, with 16 bases between them. The CDR3 has 14 amino acids. The CDR3 loop reads CASSLGGVYGKLFF. DNA of the CDR3: TGTGCCAGCAGCCTGGGGGGGGTGTATGGAAAACTGTTTTTT.

The chain carries TRBV6-5 and TRBJ1-2; 9 nucleotides match TRBD1. In germline, CDR1 is MNHEY, CDR2 SVGAGI. This CDR3 is built from 15 residues. J gave up 1 base and V 6 bases, and 6 bases lay outside the gene matches. CDR3 residues: CASRNHRGLNYGYTF. CDR3 nucleotide sequence: TGTGCCAGCAGAAACCACAGGGGGCTTAACTATGGCTACACCTTC.

The chain joins TRBV15 to TRBJ2-3, with 8 bases matching TRBD2. V lost 1 base to trimming and J lost 12 bases; unmatched junction nucleotides: 12. Germline-derived CDR1 and CDR2 are LNHNV and YYDKDF (reference sequence). The CDR3 sequence is 15 residues long. Here the CDR3 reads CATSRGGGPTSSQYF. In DNA form, the CDR3 reads TGTGCCACCAGCAGAGGCGGGGGGCCCACGTCTTCCCAGTATTTT.

The V and J genes are TRBV28 and TRBJ1-4; D is uncertain. Germline CDR1 MDHEN, CDR2 SYDVKM. This CDR3 comprises 14 residues. V was pared by 6 bases and J by 5 bases, with 13 bases between. The CDR3 coding sequence is TGTGCCAGCAGGCCAGCGGCAAGGAATGAAAAACTGTTTTTT. It encodes CASRPAARNEKLFF.

CDR3 protein: CASTLAGADTGELFF. CDR3 nucleotide sequence: TGTGCCAGCACCCTAGCGGGGGCGGACACCGGGGAGCTGTTTTTT. The chain joins TRBV6-6 to TRBJ2-2; 10 nucleotides match TRBD2. The CDR3 has 15 amino acids. With 7 bases clipped from V and 3 bases from J, the junction kept 5 bases outside the gene matches. The germline CDR1 and CDR2 sequences are MNHNY and SVGAGI (reference sequence).

The chain combines TRBV10-3 with TRBJ1-1, with TRBD1 matching over 8 bases. Germline CDR1 is ENHRY and CDR2 is SYGVKD. The CDR3 loop spans 15 amino acids. The V and J ends lost 4 bases and 4 bases, in that order; junction bases with no gene match: 8. The DNA of the CDR3 is TGTGCCATCAGTGTAACAGGGGGTTTAGGCACTGAAGCTTTCTTT. It encodes CAISVTGGLGTEAFF.

This rearrangement joins TRBV11-1 to TRBJ2-1, with D perhaps matching TRBD1 or TRBD2 (6 bases each). Trimming cost V 6 bases and J 5 bases, with 23 bases left between them. This CDR3 region has 17 residues. CDR1 is SGHAT, CDR2 FQDESV, per germline (reference sequence). This CDR3 reads CASSWLEGGRRNNEQFF. CDR3 coding DNA: TGTGCCAGCAGTTGGCTAGAGGGGGGACGGCGGAACAATGAGCAGTTCTTC. The full variable domain, completed using reference TRBV11-1 and TRBJ2-1, is EAEVAQSPRYKITEKSQAVAFWCDPISGHATLYWYRQILGQGPELLVQFQDESVVDDSQLPKDRFSAERLKGVDSTLKIQPAELGDSAMYLCASSWLEGGRRNNEQFFGPGTRLTVL.

This sequence joins TRBV5-1 and TRBJ1-4; possibly TRBD1 for D (6 bases). This CDR3 has 12 amino acids. The V and J ends lost 3 bases and 8 bases respectively, with 8 bases between them. From germline, CDR1 is SGHRS and CDR2 YFSETQ. The CDR3 loop reads CASSSTGEKLFF. For the CDR3, the DNA is TGCGCCAGCAGCTCGACAGGCGAAAAACTGTTTTTT.

The genes are TRBV6-1 and TRBJ1-5; D gene ambiguous. V lost 6 bases and J lost 1, with 10 bases in between. The CDR3 runs 14 residues. Germline assignment: CDR1 MNHNS and CDR2 SASEGT. The CDR3 region has the DNA TGTGCCAGCAGAGGTCCGGTGAGCAATCAGCCCCAGCATTTT. This sequence encodes CASRGPVSNQPQHF.